A single TCR beta chain is shown here with its context. Libraries were prepared by immunoSEQ multiplex PCR; TCRdb keeps only in-frame clonotypes and omits some of them. The data show about 36,000 clones, 91% seen once. Germline trimming cut 5 bases from V and 4 bases from J; bases unmatched to any gene: 9. The CDR3 has 16 residues. The V gene's germline CDR1 is MNHEY and CDR2 SMNVEV (reference sequence). This specimen belongs to a study of T cell changes during pregnancy in multiple sclerosis. Sequenced material: CD4+ T cells from peripheral blood mononuclear cells, taken in the second trimester of pregnancy. The receptor was derived from a female donor in good health, enrolled as a control in a pregnancy study. The chain links TRBV27 to TRBJ2-3; TRBD2 matches at 10 bases. The CDR3 loop is CASSLASGSGADTQYF. CDR3 DNA: TGTGCCAGCAGTCTGGCTAGCGGGAGTGGCGCAGATACGCAGTATTTT.